The 12 T cell receptor beta chains below come from one sample, sequenced in a study of OX40 agonist ivuxolimab in advanced cancers. The assay was immunoSEQ multiplex PCR, and TCRdb's table has in-frame clones only and misses some. Found here are 90,000 to 100,000 clones, 70% to 90% of them singletons; the top ten hold 0.8% to 0.9%. The sample consisted of CD4+ or CD8+ T cells sorted from blood, taken in a trial of the OX40 agonist ivuxolimab. These receptors all stem from an adult with an advanced solid tumor such as melanoma, head and neck, liver or kidney cancer.

This clone was seen a handful of times. J is TRBJ2-3 and V is TRBV9; 11 bases fit TRBD2. Germline V gene sequence: CDR1 SGDLS, CDR2 YYNGEE. The CDR3 is made up of 17 amino acids. Losses at the gene ends were 0 bases for V and 3 bases for J; bases not matched to a gene: 6. CDR3 bases: TGTGCCAGCAGCGTAGGAAGCCTAGCGGGAGGTACAGATACGCAGTATTTT. This translates into CASSVGSLAGGTDTQYF.

This rearrangement joins TRBV28 to TRBJ2-2; 7 nucleotides align to TRBD1. The CDR3 sequence is 15 residues long. The J segment lost 5 bases and the V segment lost 5 bases, leaving 8 bases of the junction unmatched. The V gene's germline CDR1 is MDHEN and CDR2 SYDVKM. The CDR3, as DNA: TGTGCCAGCAGTCTGACAGGGCGGTTAACCGGGGAGCTGTTTTTT. As protein: CASSLTGRLTGELFF.

This chain uses TRBV29-1 with TRBJ2-1, with 7 bases lining up with TRBD2. From germline, CDR1 is SQVTM and CDR2 ANQGSEA. CDR3 size: 15 residues. The trim removed 7 bases at V and 0 bases at J, leaving 9 bases unmatched. The chain's CDR3 is CSAQSGVRSYNEQFF. The CDR3 coding sequence is TGCAGCGCACAAAGCGGGGTCCGCTCCTACAATGAGCAGTTCTTC.

This clone was observed a single time. The V call is TRBV7-8, the J call TRBJ1-3, with 7 bases aligning to TRBD1. V dropped 1 base and J dropped 4; count of bases not matched to a gene: 4. This CDR3 has 15 amino acids. CDR1 is SGHVS, CDR2 FQNEAQ, per germline. CDR3 coding DNA: TGTGCCAGCAGCTTAGAGCGAGGGGGCGGAAACACCATATATTTT. It yields the protein CASSLERGGGNTIYF.

This chain uses TRBV4-3 with TRBJ2-5; no firm D call. The V end lost 3 bases, the J end lost 5 bases, and 10 bases lay between the germline ends. The CDR3 extends over 13 amino acids. Germline V gene lookup returns CDR1 LGHNA and CDR2 YSLEER. The CDR3 sequence is CASSQLPEETQYF. DNA of the CDR3: TGCGCCAGCAGCCAGTTACCTGAGGAGACCCAGTACTTC.

V is TRBV9 and J is TRBJ2-1; 9 nucleotides match TRBD2. The CDR3 extends over 17 amino acids. Losses at the gene ends were 2 bases for V and 7 bases for J; bases not matched to a gene: 13. In germline, CDR1 is SGDLS, CDR2 YYNGEE. CDR3 sequence reads: CASSVGAGGPGRNEQFF. CDR3 bases: TGTGCCAGCAGCGTGGGAGCGGGAGGACCAGGTAGGAATGAGCAGTTCTTC. Supplemented by reference TRBV9 and TRBJ2-1, the full variable domain reads DSGVTQTPKHLITATGQRVTLRCSPRSGDLSVYWYQQSLDQGLQFLIQYYNGEERAKGNILERFSAQQFPDLHSELNLSSLELGDSALYFCASSVGAGGPGRNEQFFGPGTRLTVL.

CDR3 amino acids: CASSEGGGSYEQYF. The CDR3 DNA reads TGCGCCAGCAGCGAAGGGGGTGGCTCCTACGAGCAGTACTTC. This chain links TRBV5-1 with TRBJ2-7, with D tentatively TRBD1 (6 bases). Germline V CDR1 and CDR2: SGHRS, YFSETQ. V was cut by 4 bases and J by 0 bases, with 11 bases left in between. The length of the CDR3 is 14 residues.

This chain connects TRBV5-6 to TRBJ1-4, with D possibly TRBD1 on 5 matching bases. The V end was cut by 0 bases, the J end by 8 bases, with 17 bases between. Germline CDR1 SGHDT, CDR2 YYEEEE. This CDR3 spans 16 amino acids. In DNA, the CDR3 is TGTGCCAGCAGCTTGGCTAAGCGGCAGGGCAACGAAAAACTGTTTTTT. Its protein product is CASSLAKRQGNEKLFF.

The count of this clone is one. This chain uses TRBV19 with TRBJ2-1; tentatively, D is TRBD2 (7 bases). The CDR3 sequence is 13 residues long. Trimming removed 5 bases at V and 7 bases at J, with 12 bases between. Germline CDR1 and CDR2: LNHDA and SQIVND (reference sequence). The CDR3 loop reads CASSRGAWNEQFF. The CDR3 bases are TGTGCCAGTAGTCGGGGGGCCTGGAATGAGCAGTTCTTC.

The V gene is TRBV27, the J gene TRBJ2-2; D gene unclear. Trimming left V 2 bases short and J 6 bases short, with 10 bases between. CDR3 size: 14 residues. In germline, CDR1 is MNHEY, CDR2 SMNVEV (reference sequence). The CDR3 sequence is CASSLSRFAGELFF. The DNA for the CDR3 is TGTGCCAGCAGTTTAAGTAGATTCGCCGGGGAGCTGTTTTTT.

This CDR3 reads CASSYDRTNTEAFF. The CDR3 region has the DNA TGTGCCAGCAGTTACGACAGAACGAACACTGAAGCTTTCTTT. The chain has TRBV6-5 and TRBJ1-1; the D gene is possibly TRBD1 (5 bases). V was cut by 2 bases and J by 1 base, with 8 bases left in between. The CDR3 has 14 residues. CDR1 is MNHEY, CDR2 SVGAGI, per germline.

V is TRBV25-1 and J is TRBJ2-1; possible D gene TRBD2, 6 bases. Deletions cut 7 bases from V and 5 bases from J, with 12 bases between. The CDR3 has 13 residues. From germline, CDR1 is MGHDK and CDR2 SYGVNS. DNA of the CDR3: TGTGCCAGCATGGGACTGCCTAACAATGAGCAGTTCTTC. As protein: CASMGLPNNEQFF.